These 2 T cell receptor beta chains originate from one sample sequenced in a study of identical twins. One entry per CDR3 protein, called by TCRdb with MiXCR from the 5' RACE reads. Here the sample spans approximately 690,000 distinct CDR3 sequences, 5.5% to 6.5% being singletons. The material sequenced was naive T cells sorted from blood. The origin of the receptors is a man aged 18 to 29 in good health.

There are many counts of this clonotype. The chain is built from TRBV4-1 and TRBJ2-1, with a tentative D call TRBD2 (5 bases). The CDR3 is made up of 15 amino acids. V gave up 1 base and J gave up 5 bases, with 12 bases separating them. Germline V gene sequence: CDR1 MGHRA, CDR2 YSYEKL. CDR3 coding DNA: TGCGCCAGCAGCCAAGTCGCGGGCGGAGACAATGAGCAGTTCTTC. Protein sequence: CASSQVAGGDNEQFF.

This clonotype was seen a handful of times. Written as DNA, the CDR3 is TGTGCCAGCAACCCGGGGCTCGAATACAATGAGCAGTTCTTC. Its protein product is CASNPGLEYNEQFF. J is TRBJ2-1 and V is TRBV2; tentatively, D is TRBD1 or TRBD2 (5 bases each). The V end lost 7 bases, the J end lost 4 bases, and 14 bases lay between the germline ends. Germline-derived CDR1 and CDR2 are SNHLY and FYNNEI. This CDR3 has 14 amino acids.